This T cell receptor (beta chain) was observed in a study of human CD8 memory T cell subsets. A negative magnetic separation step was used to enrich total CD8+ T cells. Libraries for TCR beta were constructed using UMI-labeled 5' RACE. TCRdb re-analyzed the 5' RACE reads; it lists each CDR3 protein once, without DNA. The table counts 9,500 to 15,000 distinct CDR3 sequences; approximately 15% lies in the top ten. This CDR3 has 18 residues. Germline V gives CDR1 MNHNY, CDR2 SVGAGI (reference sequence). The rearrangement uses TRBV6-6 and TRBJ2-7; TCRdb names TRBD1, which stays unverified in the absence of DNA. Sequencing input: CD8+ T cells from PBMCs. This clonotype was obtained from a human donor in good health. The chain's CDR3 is CASSYSLGQAHSSYEQYF.